This TCR beta chain was documented in a study of blood T cell repertoires in COVID-19. Study-wide context: From T cells, B-cell-depleted T cells, or PBMCs came the material, which was cDNA or gDNA.

The authors' processing: Reference gene primers were amplified, and this amplification served to estimate nucleated cell counts. TCRdb keeps only in-frame clones here, not all; method: immunoSEQ multiplex PCR. Clone size and V and J calls were adopted from that table, with D and trimming inferred from the DNA. The data hold about 200,000 clones, with 88% observed a single time. Trimming left V 8 bases short and J 8 bases short, with 13 bases between. Germline CDR1 and CDR2: MNHEY and SVGAGI. The CDR3 is 13 residues long. This chain uses TRBV6-5 with TRBJ1-6; D not resolved. Material: peripheral blood. This TCR was recovered from a man aged 40-55 years with active or convalescent COVID-19. The CDR3 region has the DNA TGTGCCAGCGAGCGTCTGAATGATTCACCCCTCCACTTT. Encoded protein: CASERLNDSPLHF.